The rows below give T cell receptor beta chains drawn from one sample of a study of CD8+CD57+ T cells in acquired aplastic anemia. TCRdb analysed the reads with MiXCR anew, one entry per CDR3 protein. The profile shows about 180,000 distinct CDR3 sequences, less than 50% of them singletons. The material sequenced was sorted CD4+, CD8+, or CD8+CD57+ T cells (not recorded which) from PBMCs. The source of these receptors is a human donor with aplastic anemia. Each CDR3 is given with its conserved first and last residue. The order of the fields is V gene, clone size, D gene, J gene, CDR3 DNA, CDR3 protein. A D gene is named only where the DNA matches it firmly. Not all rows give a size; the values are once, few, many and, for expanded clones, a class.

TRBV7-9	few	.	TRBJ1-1	TGTGCCAGCAGTCCAGGGAGCACTGAAGCTTTCTTT	CASSPGSTEAFF
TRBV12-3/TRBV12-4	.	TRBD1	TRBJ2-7	TGTGCCAGCAGTTTATCACAGGGGATCTACGAGCAGTACTTC	CASSLSQGIYEQYF
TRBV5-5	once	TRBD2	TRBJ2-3	TGTGCCAGCAGGACTAGCGGGTACAGCACAGATACGCAGTATTTT	CASRTSGYSTDTQYF
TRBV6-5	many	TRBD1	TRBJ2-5	TGTGCCAGCAGCAGGACAGGGGTGGAGACCCAGTACTTC	CASSRTGVETQYF
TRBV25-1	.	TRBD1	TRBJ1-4	TGTGCCAGCAGTGGGACAGGGGGAGGTGAAAAACTGTTTTTT	CASSGTGGGEKLFF
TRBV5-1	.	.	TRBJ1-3	TGCGCCAGCAGCATTGGGTCAGGCTCTGGAGACACCATATATTTT	CASSIGSGSGDTIYF
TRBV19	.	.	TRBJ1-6	TGTGCCAGTAGTATCGCCCAAGGGGGTTCACCCCTCCACTTT	CASSIAQGGSPLHF
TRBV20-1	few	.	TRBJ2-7	TGCAGTGCTAGAACCCCTAGCGAGCAGTACTTC	CSARTPSEQYF
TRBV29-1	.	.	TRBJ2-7	TGCAGCGTTGAATGGGTGGGGGCCTACGAGCAGTACTTC	CSVEWVGAYEQYF
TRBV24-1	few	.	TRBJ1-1	TGTGCCACCACCTCCCACTCAGAGACTGAAGCTTTCTTT	CATTSHSETEAFF